These T cell receptor beta chains were read from a single sample in a study of blood T cell repertoires in COVID-19. Assay: immunoSEQ multiplex PCR; the TCRdb copy retains only in-frame clones and omits some. This table has approximately 17,000 clones, around 88% appearing once. The sample was PBMCs or T cells enriched from blood (not recorded which). The receptors stem from a woman aged 30 to 39 who had recovered from COVID-19. The CDR3 runs from the conserved cysteine through the conserved F or W. D genes are given only for firm matches. A row's size may be missing; if present it is once, few, many or a size class.

j_call: TRBJ1-1; v_call: TRBV6-1; clone_size: once; d_call: TRBD1; cdr3_aa: CASSVDRRQGMVKTEAFF; cdr3_nt: TGTGCCAGCAGTGTGGATCGGAGACAGGGGATGGTCAAGACTGAAGCTTTCTTT
j_call: TRBJ1-1; v_call: TRBV5-1; clone_size: .; d_call: .; cdr3_aa: CASSQTGSGTEAFF; cdr3_nt: TGCGCCAGCAGCCAAACAGGGAGTGGCACTGAAGCTTTCTTT
j_call: TRBJ2-7; v_call: TRBV3-1/TRBV3-2; clone_size: .; d_call: TRBD2; cdr3_aa: CASSQFLAGGADEQYF; cdr3_nt: TGTGCCAGCAGCCAATTCCTAGCCGGGGGGGCTGACGAGCAGTACTTC
j_call: TRBJ2-2; v_call: TRBV10-3; clone_size: .; d_call: TRBD2; cdr3_aa: CAISANAGDTGELFF; cdr3_nt: TGTGCCATCAGTGCGAACGCGGGGGACACCGGGGAGCTGTTTTTT
j_call: TRBJ2-5; v_call: TRBV3-1/TRBV3-2; clone_size: .; d_call: TRBD2; cdr3_aa: CASRDPGLAETQYF; cdr3_nt: TGTGCCAGCAGAGACCCGGGACTAGCAGAGACCCAGTACTTC
j_call: TRBJ1-2; v_call: TRBV27; clone_size: .; d_call: .; cdr3_aa: CASSQGTTRGFGYTF; cdr3_nt: TGTGCCAGCAGCCAGGGAACCACCCGGGGGTTTGGCTACACCTTC
j_call: TRBJ1-5; v_call: TRBV5-4; clone_size: .; d_call: .; cdr3_aa: CASSLTGNNQPQHF; cdr3_nt: TGTGCCAGCAGCTTGACGGGTAACAATCAGCCCCAGCATTTT
j_call: TRBJ1-2; v_call: TRBV4-3; clone_size: .; d_call: TRBD1; cdr3_aa: CASSLQQGAIANYGYTF; cdr3_nt: TGCGCCAGCAGCCTTCAACAGGGGGCTATCGCTAACTATGGCTACACCTTC
j_call: TRBJ1-2; v_call: TRBV11-2; clone_size: .; d_call: .; cdr3_aa: CASTTTGRGGYTF; cdr3_nt: TGTGCCAGCACGACGACTGGACGGGGGGGCTACACCTTC
j_call: TRBJ2-3; v_call: TRBV5-1; clone_size: .; d_call: TRBD2; cdr3_aa: CASSLAGTSGTDTQYF; cdr3_nt: TGCGCCAGCAGCTTGGCAGGGACTAGCGGGACCGATACGCAGTATTTT
j_call: TRBJ2-7; v_call: TRBV4-1; clone_size: few; d_call: .; cdr3_aa: CASSPSIVTWEQYF; cdr3_nt: TGCGCCAGCAGCCCTAGCATAGTAACATGGGAGCAGTACTTC
j_call: TRBJ1-2; v_call: TRBV6-5; clone_size: .; d_call: TRBD1; cdr3_aa: CASRYTGGVGYTF; cdr3_nt: TGTGCCAGCAGATACACAGGGGGAGTTGGCTACACCTTC
j_call: TRBJ1-2; v_call: TRBV18; clone_size: .; d_call: TRBD1; cdr3_aa: CASSSGGANYGYTF; cdr3_nt: TGTGCCAGCTCATCAGGGGGCGCGAACTATGGCTACACCTTC
j_call: TRBJ2-1; v_call: TRBV5-4; clone_size: .; d_call: TRBD2; cdr3_aa: CASSLGLESSSYNEQFF; cdr3_nt: TGTGCCAGCAGCCTTGGACTAGAGTCAAGCTCCTACAATGAGCAGTTCTTC
j_call: TRBJ2-1; v_call: TRBV7-2; clone_size: few; d_call: TRBD2; cdr3_aa: CASSLASGGYNEQFF; cdr3_nt: TGTGCCAGCAGCTTAGCTAGCGGGGGCTACAATGAGCAGTTCTTC
j_call: TRBJ2-7; v_call: TRBV2; clone_size: .; d_call: TRBD2; cdr3_aa: CATSGGLIYEQYF; cdr3_nt: TGTGCCACCAGCGGGGGGTTAATCTACGAGCAGTACTTC
j_call: TRBJ2-3; v_call: TRBV19; clone_size: .; d_call: .; cdr3_aa: CASSIAGTDTQYF; cdr3_nt: TGTGCCAGTAGTATTGCGGGGACAGATACGCAGTATTTT
j_call: TRBJ2-7; v_call: TRBV5-1; clone_size: .; d_call: TRBD1; cdr3_aa: CASSRDSPYSSYEQYF; cdr3_nt: TGCGCCAGCAGCCGGGACAGCCCTTATAGCTCCTACGAGCAGTACTTC
j_call: TRBJ2-5; v_call: TRBV30; clone_size: .; d_call: .; cdr3_aa: CAWSVARSQETQYF; cdr3_nt: TGTGCCTGGAGTGTAGCGCGCTCACAAGAGACCCAGTACTTC
j_call: TRBJ2-3; v_call: TRBV14; clone_size: .; d_call: TRBD1; cdr3_aa: CASSQAGGYADTQYF; cdr3_nt: TGTGCCAGCAGCCAAGCAGGGGGCTACGCAGATACGCAGTATTTT
j_call: TRBJ1-1; v_call: TRBV19; clone_size: .; d_call: .; cdr3_aa: CASSGRDGMNTEAFF; cdr3_nt: TGTGCCAGTAGTGGTCGAGACGGGATGAACACTGAAGCTTTCTTT
j_call: TRBJ2-2; v_call: TRBV11-2; clone_size: .; d_call: TRBD2; cdr3_aa: CASSARLAGGTNTGELFF; cdr3_nt: TGTGCCAGCAGCGCCCGGCTAGCGGGGGGCACGAACACCGGGGAGCTGTTTTTT
j_call: TRBJ1-2; v_call: TRBV15; clone_size: .; d_call: TRBD1; cdr3_aa: CATSRRDRAGYYGYTF; cdr3_nt: TGTGCCACCAGCAGGAGGGACAGGGCGGGTTACTATGGCTACACCTTC
j_call: TRBJ2-7; v_call: TRBV6-5; clone_size: .; d_call: TRBD1; cdr3_aa: CASSRGQAYEQYF; cdr3_nt: TGTGCCAGCAGCCGGGGACAGGCCTACGAGCAGTACTTC
j_call: TRBJ2-1; v_call: TRBV5-4; clone_size: few; d_call: .; cdr3_aa: CASSLAWAGISYNEQFF; cdr3_nt: TGTGCCAGCAGCTTGGCCTGGGCGGGGATCTCCTACAATGAGCAGTTCTTC
j_call: TRBJ1-2; v_call: TRBV24-1; clone_size: .; d_call: .; cdr3_aa: CATSEHGDIYGYTF; cdr3_nt: TGTGCCACCAGTGAACACGGCGACATTTATGGCTACACCTTC
j_call: TRBJ1-2; v_call: TRBV6-5; clone_size: once; d_call: .; cdr3_aa: CASTYSPQFNYGYTF; cdr3_nt: TGTGCCAGCACCTACAGTCCACAATTTAACTATGGCTACACCTTC
j_call: TRBJ2-3; v_call: TRBV6-4; clone_size: .; d_call: TRBD2; cdr3_aa: CASSEGLAGGPDTQYF; cdr3_nt: TGTGCCAGCAGTGAGGGACTAGCGGGGGGGCCAGATACGCAGTATTTT
j_call: TRBJ2-3; v_call: TRBV27; clone_size: .; d_call: TRBD2; cdr3_aa: CASSLREGWSTDTQYF; cdr3_nt: TGTGCCAGCAGTTTAAGGGAGGGATGGAGCACAGATACGCAGTATTTT
j_call: TRBJ2-7; v_call: TRBV5-1; clone_size: .; d_call: TRBD2; cdr3_aa: CASMPDPSGGHLYEQYF; cdr3_nt: TGCGCCAGCATGCCCGATCCTAGCGGGGGCCACCTCTACGAGCAGTACTTC
j_call: TRBJ1-2; v_call: TRBV28; clone_size: .; d_call: .; cdr3_aa: CASSPGSNYGYTF; cdr3_nt: TGTGCCAGCTCCCCTGGCAGTAACTATGGCTACACCTTC
j_call: TRBJ1-4; v_call: TRBV24-1; clone_size: once; d_call: TRBD1; cdr3_aa: CATSDQGQGYEKLFF; cdr3_nt: TGTGCCACCAGTGACCAGGGACAGGGTTATGAAAAACTGTTTTTT